These T cell receptor beta chains were read from a single sample in a study of post-analysis software for immune sequencing data. MiXCR, run by TCRdb on the PCR reads, gives a single entry per CDR3 protein. The profile shows roughly 580,000 distinct CDR3 sequences, roughly 45% of them singletons. The sequencing sample was made of blood. These receptors were taken from a girl between 10 and 17 years old with multiple sclerosis. Each CDR3 is given with its conserved first and last residue. D genes are given only for firm matches. For some rows the clone size is stated as once, few or many, or as a class when expanded; others skip it.

clone_size,v_call,j_call,d_call,cdr3_aa,cdr3_nt
.,TRBV3-1,TRBJ2-1,.,CASSQEVGARYNEQFF,TGTGCCAGCAGCCAAGAGGTTGGGGCGCGGTACAATGAGCAGTTCTTC
few,TRBV6-5,TRBJ1-6,.,CASSYGETPLHF,TGTGCCAGCAGTTATGGGGAGACACCCCTCCACTTT
.,TRBV12-3/TRBV12-4,TRBJ1-2,.,CASSLLGGNYGYTF,TGTGCCAGCAGTTTATTGGGGGGTAACTATGGCTACACCTTC
.,TRBV7-9,TRBJ2-7,.,CASSLFDGAYEQYF,TGTGCCAGCAGCCTCTTCGACGGGGCCTACGAGCAGTACTTC
.,TRBV5-1,TRBJ2-1,.,CASSLATGPVYNEQFF,TGCGCCAGCAGCTTGGCCACGGGACCCGTCTACAATGAGCAGTTCTTC
.,TRBV13,TRBJ2-5,TRBD1,CASSLGGTGGAEEQYF,TGTGCCAGCAGCTTAGGCGGGACAGGGGGCGCGGAAGAGCAGTATTTC
few,TRBV6-5,TRBJ2-6,.,CVSSSFSGANVLTF,TGTGTCAGCAGTTCCTTCTCTGGGGCCAACGTCCTGACTTTC
.,TRBV6-5,TRBJ1-2,TRBD1,CASSYRTGGYTF,TGTGCCAGCAGTTACCGGACAGGGGGCTACACCTTC
.,TRBV4-1,TRBJ1-5,.,CASSSKTGNGPYQPQHF,TGCGCCAGCAGCTCGAAGACAGGAAATGGGCCATATCAGCCCCAGCATTTT
.,TRBV4-1,TRBJ2-7,TRBD1,CASSLTGGTPYEQYF,TGCGCCAGCAGCCTCACAGGGGGAACCCCCTACGAGCAGTACTTC
.,TRBV20-1,TRBJ1-1,TRBD1,CRGQNLIVDTEAFF,TGCAGGGGACAGAATTTAATCGTGGACACTGAAGCTTTCTTT
.,TRBV7-9,TRBJ1-4,.,CATPRGGSNEKLFF,TGTGCCACGCCACGAGGGGGATCTAATGAAAAACTGTTTTTT
.,TRBV7-6,TRBJ2-3,.,CASSLASATDTQYF,TGTGCCAGCAGCTTAGCTAGCGCCACAGATACGCAGTATTTT
.,TRBV5-1,TRBJ2-1,TRBD2,CASSSRRLAGPYNEQFF,TGCGCCAGCAGCTCCCGCCGGCTAGCGGGGCCCTACAATGAGCAGTTCTTC
.,TRBV28,TRBJ2-7,.,CASTVRSSYEQYF,TGTGCCAGCACGGTCAGGAGCTCCTACGAGCAGTACTTC
.,TRBV6-4,TRBJ2-2,.,CASSSGNTGELFF,TGTGCCAGCAGTAGCGGGAACACCGGGGAGCTGTTTTTT
few,TRBV5-1,TRBJ2-7,.,CASSPGTLHLYEQYF,TGCGCCAGCAGCCCGGGGACACTCCACCTCTACGAGCAGTACTTC
.,TRBV4-1,TRBJ2-1,TRBD1,CASSQFEGGQVYNEQFF,TGCGCCAGCAGCCAATTCGAAGGGGGACAGGTTTACAATGAGCAGTTCTTC
.,TRBV5-1,TRBJ2-5,TRBD2,CASSLLPAGEQETQYF,TGCGCCAGCAGCTTGCTTCCAGCGGGGGAACAAGAGACCCAGTACTTC
few,TRBV29-1,TRBJ2-7,TRBD1,CSVEAGDSGEEQYF,TGCAGCGTTGAAGCAGGGGACAGTGGCGAGGAGCAGTACTTC
few,TRBV9,TRBJ2-3,TRBD1,CASSVARTGTENTDTQYF,TGTGCCAGCAGCGTAGCTCGCACAGGGACAGAGAACACAGATACGCAGTATTTT
.,TRBV20-1,TRBJ2-1,TRBD2,CSAREAGGPLTTYNEQFF,TGCAGTGCTAGAGAGGCGGGAGGGCCCCTTACCACCTACAATGAGCAGTTCTTC
.,TRBV25-1,TRBJ2-7,.,CASGRKGEQYF,TGTGCCAGCGGGAGGAAGGGTGAGCAGTACTTC
.,TRBV27,TRBJ2-1,.,CASGLSRRLKGQFF,TGTGCCAGCGGTTTATCGAGACGCCTTAAGGGGCAGTTCTTC
.,TRBV7-9,TRBJ1-2,TRBD1,CASSLKARQGLYGYTF,TGTGCCAGCAGCCTAAAGGCGCGACAGGGGCTTTATGGCTACACCTTC